One and the same sample provided the 25 T cell receptor beta chains below, sequenced in a study of cytotoxic CD8 clonotypes in ibrutinib-treated CLL. Here immunoSEQ multiplex PCR was the method, and the copy in TCRdb shows in-frame clones only, minus some. The sample holds some 140,000 clones, about 91% seen once. Sequences were derived from PBMCs, sampled after 12 months of ibrutinib treatment. These receptors came from a human donor with chronic lymphocytic leukemia.

The V gene is TRBV19, the J gene TRBJ2-1, with D perhaps TRBD2 (6 bases). Trimming shortened V by 4 bases and J by 0 bases, and 10 bases separated the two germline ends. The germline CDR1 and CDR2 sequences are LNHDA and SQIVND (reference sequence). The CDR3 is made up of 15 amino acids. CDR3 residues: CASSTRDFSYNEQFF. The CDR3 region has the DNA TGTGCCAGTAGTACCCGGGACTTCTCCTACAATGAGCAGTTCTTC.

Turning to this clone: This same CDR3 is encoded by further DNA sequences in the sample. V and J are TRBV30 and TRBJ1-4; D unclear. The length of the CDR3 is 12 residues. The V end lost 0 bases, the J end lost 8 bases, and 7 bases lay between the germline ends. The germline V gene encodes CDR1 GTSNPN and CDR2 SVGIG (reference sequence). The DNA of the CDR3 is TGTGCCTGGAGTGTTGGTGGAGAAAAACTGTTTTTT. Translation: CAWSVGGEKLFF. Full variable domain (rest looked up from reference TRBV30 and TRBJ1-4): SQTIHQWPATLVQPVGSPLSLECTVEGTSNPNLYWYRQAAGRGLQLLFYSVGIGQISSEVPQNLSASRPQDRQFILSSKKLLLSDSGFYLCAWSVGGEKLFFGSGTQLSVL.

The V gene is TRBV28, the J gene TRBJ1-1; D is perhaps TRBD1 (5 bases). CDR1 and CDR2 from the germline V gene are MDHEN and SYDVKM. V shed 6 bases and J shed 6 bases, with 11 bases lying between them. This CDR3 is built from 12 residues. The CDR3 loop reads CASRGGRPEAFF. Written as DNA, the CDR3 is TGTGCCAGCAGGGGGGGGAGGCCTGAAGCTTTCTTT.

This chain joins TRBV4-1 and TRBJ1-2, with 8 bases lining up with TRBD1. Unmatched junction bases numbered 10, after V lost 10 bases and J lost 3 bases. This CDR3 spans 14 amino acids. Germline assignment: CDR1 MGHRA and CDR2 YSYEKL. CDR3 DNA: TGCGCCAACCAACTGGACAGGGCGCACTATGGCTACACCTTC. The encoded protein is CANQLDRAHYGYTF.

J is TRBJ2-1 and V is TRBV9; no clear D. From germline, CDR1 is SGDLS and CDR2 YYNGEE. The CDR3 covers 14 residues. Deletions cut 3 bases from V and 4 bases from J, with 11 bases between. CDR3 nucleotide sequence: TGTGCCAGCAGCGCAACAACTATTTACAATGAGCAGTTCTTC. Protein: CASSATTIYNEQFF.

The chain has TRBV13 and TRBJ1-1, with D uncertain. The V end lost 2 bases, the J end lost 8 bases, and 18 bases lay between the germline ends. Germline V gene data show CDR1 as PRHDT and CDR2 as FYEKMQ (reference sequence). CDR3 length: 15 amino acids. The CDR3 is CASSLWFLSESEAFF. DNA of the CDR3: TGTGCCAGCAGCTTATGGTTTCTCTCAGAATCAGAAGCTTTCTTT.

This chain joins TRBV28 and TRBJ2-7, with D perhaps matching TRBD2 (6 bases). Deletions cut 3 bases from V and 2 bases from J, with 11 bases between. This CDR3 has 14 residues. Looked up from germline, CDR1 is MDHEN and CDR2 is SYDVKM. CDR3 region: CASSFGRRAYEQYF. The DNA of the CDR3 is TGTGCCAGCAGTTTCGGGAGACGGGCCTACGAGCAGTACTTC.

The V gene is TRBV4-3, the J gene TRBJ1-4, with no clear D. Per germline, CDR1 LGHNA and CDR2 YSLEER. This CDR3 has 16 residues. Trimming left V 0 bases short and J 8 bases short, with 16 bases between. In DNA form, the CDR3 reads TGCGCCAGCAGCCAAGATTTGATGGGCGAGGGCGAAAAACTGTTTTTT. Residues: CASSQDLMGEGEKLFF.

The chain recombines TRBV30 with TRBJ2-7; 7 positions agree with TRBD2. Germline V gives CDR1 GTSNPN, CDR2 SVGIG (reference sequence). The V gene end was trimmed by 1 base and the J gene end by 5 bases; junction bases not matched to a gene: 11. This CDR3 contains 15 residues. CDR3 residues: CAWSALAVRFDEQYF. CDR3 nucleotide sequence: TGTGCCTGGAGTGCTCTAGCGGTTCGGTTCGACGAGCAGTACTTC.

This chain links TRBV11-2 with TRBJ1-2, with D unresolved. Germline V lookup: CDR1 SGHAT, CDR2 FQNNGV. The CDR3 sequence is 15 residues long. V was trimmed by 0 bases and J by 4 bases, leaving 12 bases between them. The CDR3 here is CASSLEESGLYGYTF. The CDR3 coding sequence is TGTGCCAGCAGCTTAGAGGAGTCAGGTCTCTATGGCTACACCTTC.

The V gene is TRBV9, the J gene TRBJ2-1; perhaps TRBD2 as D (6 bases). The CDR3 spans 14 residues. The V end was cut by 8 bases, the J end by 5 bases, with 17 bases between. CDR1 is SGDLS and CDR2 is YYNGEE in the germline V gene. In DNA, the CDR3 is TGTGCCAGTAAAGGGGCGGACTATAACAATGAGCAGTTCTTC. Amino acid sequence: CASKGADYNNEQFF.

This chain joins TRBV9 and TRBJ2-7, with no clear D. Trimming removed 3 bases at V and 4 bases at J, with 14 bases between. Germline CDR1 is SGDLS and CDR2 is YYNGEE. The CDR3 sequence is 14 residues long. CDR3 sequence reads: CASSALGSIYEQYF. The CDR3 DNA sequence: TGTGCCAGCAGCGCTCTCGGCAGCATATACGAGCAGTACTTC.

The chain uses TRBV4-2 and TRBJ2-3; the match to TRBD2 covers 9 bases. Germline V lookup: CDR1 LGHNA, CDR2 YNFKEQ. The CDR3 has 15 amino acids. The junction had 3 bases not matched to a gene; V was cut back by 0 bases and J by 5 bases. CDR3 residues: CASSQEELAGDTQYF. The CDR3, as DNA: TGTGCCAGCAGCCAAGAGGAACTAGCGGGAGATACGCAGTATTTT.

The V and J genes are TRBV2 and TRBJ2-2, with D possibly TRBD1 on 5 matching bases. CDR3 size: 16 residues. Germline values: CDR1 SNHLY, CDR2 FYNNEI. The CDR3 bases are TGTGCTACCAAACAGGAGCAGATAATAAACACCGGGGAGCTGTTTTTT. Translated, it gives CATKQEQIINTGELFF.

The chain employs TRBV7-9 and TRBJ1-5; 7 bases are a match to TRBD1. The CDR3 length is 13 residues. The V gene end was trimmed by 5 bases and the J gene end by 5 bases; junction bases not matched to a gene: 3. CDR1 and CDR2 (germline): SEHNR, FQNEAQ (reference sequence). In nucleotides, the CDR3 is TGTGCCAGCAGCCCCCAGGGGGATCAGCCCCAGCATTTT. This codes for CASSPQGDQPQHF.

The V gene is TRBV5-6, the J gene TRBJ2-7, with D unclear. V shed 2 bases and J shed 7 bases, with 16 bases lying between them. Germline lookup yields CDR1 SGHDT and CDR2 YYEEEE. The CDR3 is 14 residues long. This CDR3 reads CASSFALDRREQYF. The CDR3 bases are TGTGCCAGCAGCTTTGCCCTGGACCGCAGGGAGCAGTACTTC.

V is TRBV11-2 and J is TRBJ1-5, with D perhaps TRBD1 (5 bases). V was clipped by 3 bases and J by 3 bases, with 9 bases between them. The CDR3 length is 14 residues. From germline, CDR1 is SGHAT and CDR2 FQNNGV. DNA of the CDR3: TGTGCCAGCAGCTTTTACGGGGCCAATCAGCCCCAGCATTTT. The encoded protein is CASSFYGANQPQHF.

This clone appeared a single time. V is TRBV13 and J is TRBJ2-2; 7 positions match TRBD1. The V gene's germline CDR1 is PRHDT and CDR2 FYEKMQ (reference sequence). The ends lost 1 base at V and 6 bases at J; junction bases unmatched: 14. This CDR3 has 18 residues. CDR3 region: CASSLVYNTIQGPGELFF. CDR3 sequence (DNA): TGTGCCAGCAGCTTAGTATACAACACGATACAGGGGCCCGGGGAGCTGTTTTTT.

The chain is built from TRBV4-3 and TRBJ2-5, with TRBD1 identical over 7 bases. Germline CDR1 LGHNA, CDR2 YSLEER. The CDR3 covers 17 residues. V lost 0 bases and J lost 3; bases outside the gene matches: 10. The CDR3 protein is CASSQDITGQRKETQYF. CDR3 sequence (DNA): TGCGCCAGCAGCCAAGACATTACGGGACAGCGCAAAGAGACCCAGTACTTC.

The chain employs TRBV18 and TRBJ2-1; maybe TRBD2 (5 bases). Trimming shortened V by 3 bases and J by 10 bases, and 19 bases separated the two germline ends. In germline, CDR1 is KGHSH, CDR2 LQKENI. CDR3 size: 15 residues. DNA of the CDR3: TGTGCCAGCTCACCCGTCGGAACGGTCCGGGGAGAGCAGTTCTTC. Encoded protein: CASSPVGTVRGEQFF.

This chain connects TRBV7-2 to TRBJ2-5; D call uncertain. The CDR3 consists of 13 residues. V lost 3 bases, J lost 1 base, and 6 bases lay in between. Germline CDR1 and CDR2: SGHTA and FQGNSA. This CDR3 reads CASSFRVQETQYF. In nucleotides, the CDR3 is TGTGCCAGCAGCTTTAGGGTCCAAGAGACCCAGTACTTC.

This clone was seen a few times. V usage is TRBV6-1 and J usage is TRBJ1-2; the match to TRBD1 covers 7 bases. The germline CDR1 and CDR2 sequences are MNHNS and SASEGT. V was pared by 1 base and J by 4 bases, with 6 bases of the junction left unmatched. The CDR3 is 15 amino acids. The CDR3 region is CASSEGGQFRYGYTF. For the CDR3, the DNA is TGTGCCAGCAGTGAAGGGGGACAGTTTCGCTATGGCTACACCTTC.

The V and J genes are TRBV28 and TRBJ2-7; either TRBD1 or TRBD2 may fit D (5 bases each). This CDR3 is 16 amino acids long. The germline CDR1 and CDR2 sequences are MDHEN and SYDVKM. V was trimmed by 5 bases and J by 0 bases, leaving 17 bases between them. The CDR3 bases are TGTGCCAGCAGTAGGGTCGGGACGGTGAGCTCCTACGAGCAGTACTTC. Translation: CASSRVGTVSSYEQYF.

The DNA of the CDR3 is TGCGCCAGCAGCCAAGATAAGGACGGATTAATAGCCAAAAACATTCAGTACTTC. Translation: CASSQDKDGLIAKNIQYF. V and J are TRBV4-1 and TRBJ2-4; no definite D call. CDR3 size: 18 residues. Germline V gene sequence: CDR1 MGHRA, CDR2 YSYEKL. V shed 0 bases and J shed 0 bases, with 15 bases lying between them.

The V and J genes are TRBV27 and TRBJ2-1, with D tentatively TRBD2 (5 bases). The CDR3 contains 15 residues. Germline CDR1 reads MNHEY; CDR2 reads SMNVEV (reference sequence). The V end lost 7 bases, the J end lost 0 bases, and 13 bases lay between the germline ends. The CDR3 DNA reads TGTGCCAGCACAATTAGCGCCCCCTCCTACAATGAGCAGTTCTTC. Translated, it gives CASTISAPSYNEQFF.